This entry concerns a single T cell receptor beta chain. As yet, its antigen is unknown. This sample stems from a study of T cell responses to AZD1222 COVID-19 vaccine. Profiled with immunoSEQ multiplex PCR; TCRdb holds only in-frame clones, not every one. The sample comprises 110,000 or so clones, about 86% of which are singletons, and around 17% rests with the top ten. Study-wide points: Unmutated regions of variants are reportedly targeted by nearly half of spike-specific TCRs.

Material: peripheral blood, obtained 28 days after the second AZD1222 dose. The receptor comes from an adult who received the AZD1222 COVID-19 vaccine.

DNA for the CDR3: TGTGCCAGCAGCTTAGCAGGGTTCTCGGACGAGCAGTACTTC. It yields the protein CASSLAGFSDEQYF. This sequence joins TRBV7-3 and TRBJ2-7; perhaps TRBD1 as D (5 bases). The ends were cut back, 2 bases at V and 5 bases at J, with 13 bases in the middle. CDR3 size: 14 residues. CDR1 and CDR2 from the germline V gene are SGHTA and FQGTGA.